The present entry profiles one TCR beta chain with its context. The sample belongs to a study of blood T cell repertoires in COVID-19. Study context: PBMCs, B-cell-depleted T cells, or T cells were the source of the cDNA or gDNA that made up the material.

Only in-frame clones appear in the TCRdb table, and some are missing; sequencing was by immunoSEQ multiplex PCR. In the table there are around 210,000 clones, 65% to 90% of which are singletons. Germline CDR1 MDHEN, CDR2 SYDVKM. This CDR3 region has 12 residues. Trimming cost V 6 bases and J 4 bases, with 9 bases left between them. The sample comprised peripheral blood. The receptor was isolated from a man aged 50 or older with COVID-19, enrolled during active disease. The chain carries TRBV28 and TRBJ1-2; D uncertain. The CDR3 coding sequence is TGTGCCAGCAGCCGGCCGGGCTATGGCTACACCTTC. It translates to CASSRPGYGYTF.